This T cell receptor beta chain was documented in a study of T cell changes during pregnancy in multiple sclerosis. CDR1 and CDR2 from the germline V gene are LNHNV and YYDKDF (reference sequence). This CDR3 has 13 amino acids. The repertoire was sequenced with immunoSEQ multiplex PCR; TCRdb's copy has only in-frame clones and lacks some. The sample has tens of thousands of clones, 70% to 90% seen once; the top ten hold more than 0.7%. Sequencing was performed on CD4+ T cells from peripheral blood mononuclear cells, taken after pregnancy. This TCR came from a female donor with multiple sclerosis, enrolled in a pregnancy study. The chain employs TRBV15 and TRBJ2-5; TRBD1 is a possible D gene (6 bases). The DNA end lines up better with TRBJ2-7; the J call may be wrong. CDR3 sequence reads: CATSRDSSYEQYF. For the CDR3, the DNA is TGTGCCACCAGCAGGGACAGCTCCTACGAGCAGTACTTC.